This T cell receptor (beta chain) was captured by sequencing in a study of T cell clusters in autoimmune cytopenias. Each sample's input was around 270 ng genomic DNA, some 38,000 genome equivalents. One tube held mixed TRB-A and TRB-B primer pools for touch-down PCR. TCRdb reprocessed the multiplex PCR reads and keeps a single row for each CDR3 protein, giving no DNA. The listing contains some 11,000 distinct CDR3 sequences. This CDR3 has 14 residues. CDR1 SQVTM and CDR2 ANQGSEA come from the germline V gene. This clonotype is deemed medium-sized by its frequency. This TCR derives from a human donor with an autoimmune cytopenia or autoimmune hepatitis (not recorded which). The gene calls are TRBV29-1 and TRBJ1-3; the D call from TCRdb, TRBD1, cannot be confirmed without DNA. Sample: peripheral blood. This chain's CDR3 is CSVATGNSGNTIYF.